The rows below give T cell receptor beta chains drawn from one sample of a study of blood T cell repertoires in COVID-19. Assay: immunoSEQ multiplex PCR; the TCRdb copy retains only in-frame clones and omits some. Of about 200,000 clones in the sample, 80% to 95% were seen once. The sequenced sample consisted of peripheral blood. The origin of the receptors is a man in his fifties with acute or convalescent COVID-19. The CDR3 runs from the conserved cysteine through the conserved F or W. The D gene is left open where the match is weak. Some rows have no size entry. The others give once, few or many, or a class for an expanded clone.

clone_size	v_call	d_call	j_call	cdr3_nt	cdr3_aa
NA	TRBV27	NA	TRBJ2-1	TGTGCCAGCAGTTTAAGTAGGGGCAATGAGCAGTTCTTC	CASSLSRGNEQFF
NA	TRBV6-1	TRBD2	TRBJ2-1	TGTGCCAGCAGTGAAACTAGCGGGGCCTACAATGAGCAGTTCTTC	CASSETSGAYNEQFF
NA	TRBV12-3/TRBV12-4	NA	TRBJ2-7	TGTGCCAGCAGACGGGCCTACGAGCAGTACTTC	CASRRAYEQYF
NA	TRBV28	TRBD1	TRBJ1-3	TGTGCCAGCAGTTTCTGGACAGGGGGGCCTGGAAACACCATATATTTT	CASSFWTGGPGNTIYF
NA	TRBV5-1	TRBD1	TRBJ1-6	TGCGCCAGCAGCAGACAGGGTGGTTCCTATAATTCACCCCTCCACTTT	CASSRQGGSYNSPLHF
NA	TRBV10-3	TRBD1	TRBJ1-5	TGTGCCATCAGGGCAGGGGGTTTGTCTGGTCAGCCCCAGCATTTT	CAIRAGGLSGQPQHF
NA	TRBV10-2	TRBD2	TRBJ2-5	TGCGCCAGCAGTGAGAGAGTAGCGGGAGTTGGGCGGGAGACCCAGTACTTC	CASSERVAGVGRETQYF
NA	TRBV9	TRBD1	TRBJ2-4	TGTGCCAGCAGCTCACAGGACAGGGTCCTTCAGTACTTC	CASSSQDRVLQYF
NA	TRBV28	NA	TRBJ1-6	TGTGCCAGCAGTTTTCAGAACAGGGATAATTCACCCCTCCACTTT	CASSFQNRDNSPLHF
NA	TRBV28	NA	TRBJ1-2	TGTGCCAGCAGCCCGGCGCAGGCATATGGCTACACCTTC	CASSPAQAYGYTF
NA	TRBV10-3	TRBD1	TRBJ1-5	TGTGCCATCAGTGAAGACAGGGCCTTCAATCAGCCCCAGCATTTT	CAISEDRAFNQPQHF
NA	TRBV15	TRBD2	TRBJ2-1	TGTGCCACCAGCGGCGGGGGGACTAGCGGGACGGGGACCTACAATGAGCAGTTCTTC	CATSGGGTSGTGTYNEQFF
NA	TRBV5-1	NA	TRBJ2-5	TGCGCCAGCAGCCCCTCAGGGAATCAGGGCGTAGAGACCCAGTACTTC	CASSPSGNQGVETQYF
NA	TRBV19	TRBD2	TRBJ2-7	TGTGCCAGTACCTATGGGGCTAGCGGGACTTACGAGCAGTACTTC	CASTYGASGTYEQYF
NA	TRBV3-1/TRBV3-2	NA	TRBJ1-2	TGTGCCAGCAGCCGGGCAGGGCTTGTCAACTATGGCTACACCTTC	CASSRAGLVNYGYTF
NA	TRBV19	NA	TRBJ1-1	TGTGCCAGTAGTACTTGGAGACGGACTGAAGCTTTCTTT	CASSTWRRTEAFF
NA	TRBV29-1	TRBD1	TRBJ1-5	TGCAGCGTAGGAACAGGGGATCAGCCCCAGCATTTT	CSVGTGDQPQHF
NA	TRBV3-1/TRBV3-2	TRBD1	TRBJ2-7	TGTGCCAGCAGCGCCGGGACAGGGTCCTACGAGCAGTACTTC	CASSAGTGSYEQYF
NA	TRBV28	NA	TRBJ1-6	TGTGCCAGCACTCTTGCGGGGTTAAATAATTCACCCCTCCACTTT	CASTLAGLNNSPLHF
NA	TRBV4-3	TRBD1	TRBJ2-3	TGCGCCAGCAGCCAAGACTGGGATCCAGGGGGAGATACGCAGTATTTT	CASSQDWDPGGDTQYF
once	TRBV2	TRBD1	TRBJ2-6	TGTGCCAGCAGTGAAGGACAGGGCTATGGGGCCAACGTCCTGACTTTC	CASSEGQGYGANVLTF
NA	TRBV5-1	TRBD1	TRBJ1-5	TGCGCCAGCAGCGGAGGAACAGGGGACAATCAGCCCCAGCATTTT	CASSGGTGDNQPQHF
NA	TRBV19	NA	TRBJ2-2	TGTGCCAGTAGTCGACGGGAGCTCAACACCGGGGAGCTGTTTTTT	CASSRRELNTGELFF
once	TRBV28	NA	TRBJ1-2	TGTGCCTCTGCCGACATTTATGGCTACACCTTC	CASADIYGYTF
NA	TRBV3-1/TRBV3-2	TRBD1	TRBJ1-4	TGTGCCAGCAGCCAGAGGACAGGGGTTAATGAAAAACTGTTTTTT	CASSQRTGVNEKLFF
NA	TRBV29-1	NA	TRBJ1-1	TGCAGCGTTGACGGGAATCTGAACACTGAAGCTTTCTTT	CSVDGNLNTEAFF
NA	TRBV2	TRBD2	TRBJ2-2	TGTGCCAGCAGAGCGGGAGGTAACACCGGGGAGCTGTTTTTT	CASRAGGNTGELFF
NA	TRBV15	TRBD1	TRBJ1-1	TGTGCCACCAGCAGGGGACAGGGGGGTTCTGAAGCTTTCTTT	CATSRGQGGSEAFF
NA	TRBV15	TRBD2	TRBJ2-3	TGTGCCACCAGCTCCAGGACTAGCGGGGGGACAGATACGCAGTATTTT	CATSSRTSGGTDTQYF
NA	TRBV27	NA	TRBJ2-6	TGTGCCAGCAGTTTATGGGGGGGCGGTGGGGCCAACGTCCTGACTTTC	CASSLWGGGGANVLTF
NA	TRBV10-1	NA	TRBJ2-2	TGCGCCAGAACAGTGGATACCGGGGAGCTGTTTTTT	CARTVDTGELFF
NA	TRBV29-1	NA	TRBJ2-1	TGCAGCGTTGTAGCCTACAGGGAAGTGTTTGAGCAGTTCTTC	CSVVAYREVFEQFF
once	TRBV7-2	NA	TRBJ1-1	TGTGCCAGCAGCTTAGGAGCGACGAACACTGAAGCTTTCTTT	CASSLGATNTEAFF
NA	TRBV28	NA	TRBJ1-2	TGTGCCAGCAGTTTTGGGGGGGCGAACTTAGGCTACACCTTC	CASSFGGANLGYTF
NA	TRBV2	NA	TRBJ1-2	TGTGCCAGCAGCCCCGACACCTATGGCTACACCTTC	CASSPDTYGYTF
NA	TRBV7-8	TRBD2	TRBJ2-1	TGTGCCAGCAGCCCGACTAGCGGGGGAAATGAGCAGTTCTTC	CASSPTSGGNEQFF
once	TRBV9	TRBD1	TRBJ2-7	TGTGCCAGCAGCTCCGAGACAGGGGTGGTATACGAGCAGTACTTC	CASSSETGVVYEQYF
NA	TRBV4-2	TRBD2	TRBJ2-1	TGTGCCAGCAGCCAAGAGGGGGCGGGAGCGGGAGCCTACAATGAGCAGTTCTTC	CASSQEGAGAGAYNEQFF
NA	TRBV2	NA	TRBJ1-1	TGTGCCAGCAGTCTGGACAAGAACACTGAAGCTTTCTTT	CASSLDKNTEAFF
NA	TRBV20-1	NA	TRBJ2-1	TGCAGTGCTAGTTTAGGGGCTAGCGATGAGCAGTTCTTC	CSASLGASDEQFF
NA	TRBV28	TRBD1	TRBJ1-6	TGTGCCAGCAGTTCCCCCGGGACAGGGGGCCTGGGTTCACCCCTCCACTTT	CASSSPGTGGLGSPLHF
NA	TRBV19	NA	TRBJ1-5	TGTGCCAGTAGAAGGAGTGGAAATAGCAATCAGCCCCAGCATTTT	CASRRSGNSNQPQHF
few	TRBV3-1/TRBV3-2	TRBD1	TRBJ2-3	TGTGCCAGCAGCCCGACAGGGGGCTGGACAGATACGCAGTATTTT	CASSPTGGWTDTQYF
NA	TRBV27	TRBD1	TRBJ2-2	TGTGCCAGCAGGGTCAGACAGGGGGCTGGTGGGGAGCTGTTTTTT	CASRVRQGAGGELFF
NA	TRBV9	TRBD2	TRBJ2-5	TGTGCCAGCAGCGTAGGGGTCCTAGCGGGAGAGACCCAGTACTTC	CASSVGVLAGETQYF
NA	TRBV6-7	TRBD1	TRBJ2-2	TGTGCCAGCAGTTGGACAGGGGGGCCCGGGGAGCTGTTTTTT	CASSWTGGPGELFF
NA	TRBV2	TRBD2	TRBJ2-1	TGTGCCAGCAGTACTAGCGGGAGGGCCCTCAATGAGCAGTTCTTC	CASSTSGRALNEQFF
NA	TRBV18	NA	TRBJ2-3	TGTGCCAGCTCACCCCGCTTGGGGCGGCTGGCAGATACGCAGTATTTT	CASSPRLGRLADTQYF
NA	TRBV27	TRBD2	TRBJ2-7	TGTGCCAGCAGTTTATTAAGGACTAGTACGTACTACGAGCAGTACTTC	CASSLLRTSTYYEQYF
NA	TRBV6-2/TRBV6-3	NA	TRBJ2-4	TGTGCCAGCAGTTACTCGATGGACATGTCGAAATTAGCCAAAAACATTCAGTACTTC	CASSYSMDMSKLAKNIQYF
once	TRBV5-1	NA	TRBJ2-1	TGCGCCAGCAGCTGGACGGACATACGGGACAATGAGCAGTTCTTC	CASSWTDIRDNEQFF
NA	TRBV27	NA	TRBJ1-1	TGTGCCAGCAGTTTACTCGGGAACACTGAAGCTTTCTTT	CASSLLGNTEAFF